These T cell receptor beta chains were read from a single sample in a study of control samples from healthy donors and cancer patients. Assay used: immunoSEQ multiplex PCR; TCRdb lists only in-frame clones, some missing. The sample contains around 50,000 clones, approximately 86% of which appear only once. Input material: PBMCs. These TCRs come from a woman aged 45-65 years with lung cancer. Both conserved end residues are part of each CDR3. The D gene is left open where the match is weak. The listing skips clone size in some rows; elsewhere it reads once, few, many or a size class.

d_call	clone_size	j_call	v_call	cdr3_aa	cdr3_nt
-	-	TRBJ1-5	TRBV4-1	CASSQGALESLQPQHF	TGCGCCAGCAGCCAAGGCGCGCTCGAAAGCCTTCAGCCCCAGCATTTT
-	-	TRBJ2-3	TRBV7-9	CASSLALGDTQYF	TGTGCCAGCAGCTTAGCCCTAGGAGATACGCAGTATTTT
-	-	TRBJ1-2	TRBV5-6	CASSLEGPSYGYTF	TGTGCCAGCAGCTTGGAGGGACCGAGCTATGGCTACACCTTC
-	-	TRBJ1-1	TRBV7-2	CASSFSQSNTEAFF	TGTGCCAGCAGCTTTTCCCAATCCAACACTGAAGCTTTCTTT
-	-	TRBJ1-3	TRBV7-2	CASSLGADTIYF	TGTGCCAGCAGCCTCGGTGCGGACACCATATATTTT
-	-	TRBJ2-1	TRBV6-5	CASKSYNEQFF	TGTGCCAGCAAGTCCTACAATGAGCAGTTCTTC
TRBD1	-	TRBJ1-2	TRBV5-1	CASSFGTGSIYGYTF	TGCGCCAGCAGCTTCGGGACAGGGAGCATCTATGGCTACACCTTC
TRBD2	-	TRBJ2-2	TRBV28	CASSPSGGTGELFF	TGTGCCAGCAGTCCCTCGGGGGGAACCGGGGAGCTGTTTTTT
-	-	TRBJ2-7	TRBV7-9	CASSKRGSSYEQYF	TGTGCCAGCAGTAAAAGGGGCAGCTCCTACGAGCAGTACTTC
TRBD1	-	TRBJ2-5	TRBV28	CASSFLRGQGGQETQYF	TGTGCCAGCAGTTTCTTACGGGGACAGGGGGGGCAAGAGACCCAGTACTTC
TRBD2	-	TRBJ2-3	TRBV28	CASSGGGVTDTQYF	TGTGCCAGCAGTGGCGGGGGGGTAACTGATACGCAGTATTTT
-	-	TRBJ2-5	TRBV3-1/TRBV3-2	CASSPTSRLQETQYF	TGTGCCAGCAGCCCAACGTCAAGACTCCAAGAGACCCAGTACTTC
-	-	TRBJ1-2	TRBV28	CASSRVDYGYTF	TGTGCCAGCAGCAGGGTCGACTATGGCTACACCTTC
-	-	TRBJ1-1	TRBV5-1	CASSRTAVNTEAFF	TGCGCCAGCAGCCGGACGGCAGTGAACACTGAAGCTTTCTTT
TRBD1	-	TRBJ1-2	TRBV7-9	CASSSDRAMIDGYTF	TGTGCCAGCAGCTCGGACAGGGCAATGATCGATGGCTACACCTTC
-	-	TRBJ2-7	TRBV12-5	CASGTDRPSYEQYF	TGTGCTAGTGGTACGGACCGTCCGTCCTACGAGCAGTACTTC
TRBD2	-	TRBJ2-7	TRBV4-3	CASSQDSGGRDEQYF	TGCGCCAGCAGCCAAGATTCGGGGGGGAGAGACGAGCAGTACTTC
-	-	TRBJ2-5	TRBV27	CARGGDRKETQYF	TGTGCCAGGGGGGGGGACAGGAAGGAGACCCAGTACTTC
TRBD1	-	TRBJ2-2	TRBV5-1	CASTRGQGTTGELFF	TGCGCCAGCACCCGAGGACAGGGGACGACCGGGGAGCTGTTTTTT
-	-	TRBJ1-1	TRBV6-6	CASSYSNLGGPEAFF	TGTGCCAGCAGTTACTCGAACTTGGGGGGGCCTGAAGCTTTCTTT
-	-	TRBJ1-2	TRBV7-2	CASSTRGDRGYTF	TGTGCCAGCAGCACGAGAGGGGACCGCGGCTACACCTTC
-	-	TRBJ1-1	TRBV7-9	CASSWGGAGMTEAFF	TGTGCCAGCAGCTGGGGGGGGGCAGGGATGACTGAAGCTTTCTTT
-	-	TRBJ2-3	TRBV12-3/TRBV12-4	CASTAVGVDTQYF	TGTGCCAGCACCGCGGTCGGGGTGGATACGCAGTATTTT
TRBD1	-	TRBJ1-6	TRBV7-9	CASSLGQGYSPLHF	TGTGCCAGCAGCTTGGGACAGGGATATTCACCCCTCCACTTT
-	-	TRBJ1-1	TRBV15	CATSRDLQGITEAFF	TGTGCCACCAGCAGAGATCTCCAGGGTATCACTGAAGCTTTCTTT
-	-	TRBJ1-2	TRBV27	CASSADRWGYTF	TGTGCCAGCAGTGCCGACAGGTGGGGCTACACCTTC
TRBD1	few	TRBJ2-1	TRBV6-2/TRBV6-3	CASSSDRVWYNEQFF	TGTGCCAGCAGTTCGGACAGGGTTTGGTACAATGAGCAGTTCTTC
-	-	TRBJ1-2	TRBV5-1	CASSLVAAGSYGYTF	TGCGCCAGCAGCTTGGTGGCAGCTGGGTCCTATGGCTACACCTTC
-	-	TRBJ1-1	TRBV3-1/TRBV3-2	CASSQIDGSPFF	TGTGCCAGCAGCCAAATCGATGGAAGTCCTTTCTTT
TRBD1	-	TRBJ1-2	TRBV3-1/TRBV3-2	CASSPGTGTNYGYTF	TGTGCCAGCAGCCCCGGGACAGGTACTAACTATGGCTACACCTTC
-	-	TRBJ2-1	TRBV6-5	CASTRGSSYNEQFF	TGTGCCAGCACCCGGGGGAGCTCCTACAATGAGCAGTTCTTC
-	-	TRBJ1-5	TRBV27	CASSLSGHYQPQHF	TGTGCCAGCAGTTTATCGGGGCACTATCAGCCCCAGCATTTT
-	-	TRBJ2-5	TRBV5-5	CASSLEQGRAQYF	TGTGCCAGCAGCTTGGAACAGGGAAGGGCCCAGTACTTC
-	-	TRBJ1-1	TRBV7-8	CASSLGRGGSNTEAFF	TGTGCCAGCAGTCTAGGGAGGGGAGGATCGAACACTGAAGCTTTCTTT
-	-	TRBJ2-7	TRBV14	CASSQGGHPGDEQYF	TGTGCCAGCAGCCAAGGCGGACACCCCGGGGACGAGCAGTACTTC
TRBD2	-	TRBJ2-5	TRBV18	CASSPPTGGLLLEETQYF	TGTGCCAGCTCACCACCGACGGGGGGGCTGTTACTAGAAGAGACCCAGTACTTC
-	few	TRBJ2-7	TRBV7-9	CASLGRGTYEQYF	TGTGCCAGCTTGGGGAGAGGGACCTACGAGCAGTACTTC
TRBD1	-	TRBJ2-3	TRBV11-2	CASRSGQGTSRADTQYF	TGTGCCAGCAGATCGGGACAGGGGACCAGCAGGGCAGATACGCAGTATTTT
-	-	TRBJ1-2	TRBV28	CASSFTNRARNYGYTF	TGTGCCAGCAGTTTCACCAACAGGGCTCGGAACTATGGCTACACCTTC
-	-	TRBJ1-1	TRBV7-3	CASRMARNTEAFF	TGTGCCAGCAGAATGGCCCGGAACACTGAAGCTTTCTTT
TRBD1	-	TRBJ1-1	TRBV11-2	CASSLEQGSRFF	TGTGCCAGCAGCTTAGAACAGGGGTCCCGTTTCTTT
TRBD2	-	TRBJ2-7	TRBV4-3	CASSQAYRGVYEQYF	TGCGCCAGCAGCCAAGCTTACCGGGGGGTCTACGAGCAGTACTTC
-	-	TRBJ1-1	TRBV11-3	CASSLPGRNRPRNTEAFF	TGTGCCAGCAGCCTCCCTGGGAGGAACAGACCGAGGAACACTGAAGCTTTCTTT
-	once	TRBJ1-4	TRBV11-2	CASSLTPEGEKLFF	TGTGCCAGCAGCTTAACCCCCGAGGGGGAAAAACTGTTTTTT
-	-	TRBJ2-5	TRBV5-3	CARSSETQYF	TGTGCCAGAAGCTCAGAGACCCAGTACTTC
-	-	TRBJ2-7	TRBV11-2	CASSSDISYEQYF	TGTGCCAGCAGCTCGGACATTTCCTACGAGCAGTACTTC
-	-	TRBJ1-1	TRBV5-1	CASSFNRANTEAFF	TGCGCCAGCAGCTTTAACAGGGCAAACACTGAAGCTTTCTTT
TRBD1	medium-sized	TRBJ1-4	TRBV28	CASRPGQGYEKLFF	TGTGCCAGCAGACCGGGACAGGGTTATGAAAAACTGTTTTTT
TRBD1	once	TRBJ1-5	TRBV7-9	CASSLWTGEHQPQHF	TGTGCCAGCAGCTTATGGACAGGGGAACATCAGCCCCAGCATTTT
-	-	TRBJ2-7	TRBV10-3	CAISEERAVAYF	TGTGCCATCAGTGAGGAAAGGGCCGTGGCGTACTTC
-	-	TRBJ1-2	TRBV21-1	CASSKTGSVPEELNYGYTF	TGTGCCAGCAGCAAAACGGGTTCGGTTCCGGAGGAGCTTAACTATGGCTACACCTTC
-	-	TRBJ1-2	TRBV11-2	CASPPGYTF	TGTGCCAGCCCCCCGGGCTACACCTTC
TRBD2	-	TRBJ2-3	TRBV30	CACARTGRQIDTQYF	TGTGCCTGCGCGAGGACCGGGAGGCAGATAGATACGCAGTATTTT